This T cell receptor (beta chain) originates from a study of monozygotic twins with inflammatory bowel disease. The CDR3 extends over 15 amino acids. Germline CDR1 reads LGHDT; CDR2 reads YNNKEL (reference sequence). Each UMI, carrying a 6-nucleotide sample barcode, came from template switching. Two nested PCRs, around 16 and 10 cycles, amplified TCRalpha and TCRbeta cDNA. TCRdb re-called the 5' RACE reads; one entry per CDR3 protein, DNA not given. The sample table includes over 150,000 distinct CDR3 sequences. Comments on this clonotype: The antigen remains undetermined.

The study, taken as a whole, reports: IBD patients carried less diverse TCRbeta repertoires (inverse Simpson) than healthy co-twins. Healthy twins showed more clonotype sharing with others than IBD patients, especially patients with disease activity.

Sequencing was carried out using blood. The source of this sequence is a human donor with ulcerative colitis or Crohn's disease, or a healthy co-twin of an affected twin (not recorded which). This sequence joins TRBV3-1 and TRBJ2-1; TCRdb lists TRBD1, though no DNA is available to test this call. This CDR3 reads CASSPQGGGINEQFF.